This entry features one TCR beta chain sequence. Its antigen is unidentified. Both 60 Vbeta primers and 13 Jbeta primers went into the PCR. The table came from immunoSEQ multiplex PCR; TCRdb's copy has only in-frame clones and leaves some out. Of fewer than 150,000 clones in the sample, roughly four fifths were seen once. The data were taken from a study of cytomegalovirus exposure and HLA in healthy donors. Study overall: Roughly 180 million T cells yielded around 100 million unique TCR beta sequences, as an earlier analysis found. Points from the study as a whole: One cluster of highly shared sequence variants probably arose as a sequencing artifact. DRB1 had the most TCR associations and HLA-C the fewest, a later analysis found, with rates varying by HLA locus.

CDR1 and CDR2 from the germline V gene are ENHRY and SYGVKD. The CDR3 totals 15 residues. After removal of 6 bases from V and 1 base from J, the junction contained 7 bases not matched to a gene. Sequenced input: PBMCs. This chain joins TRBV10-3 and TRBJ2-7; 9 nucleotides line up with TRBD1. The receptor's source is a man aged 25-45 years in good health and CMV-seronegative. DNA for the CDR3: TGTGCCATCAGGGAGGAGACAGGGGGGTCCTACGAGCAGTACTTC. As protein: CAIREETGGSYEQYF.